The 4 T cell receptor beta chains listed next were all sequenced from one sample in a study of prognosis after radiotherapy for stage I lung cancer. Two rounds of multiplex PCR amplified TCR beta CDR3 from genomic DNA. Round-one PCR had primers specific to each TRBV and TRBJ gene. From the multiplex PCR reads, TCRdb called clonotypes with MiXCR, one entry per CDR3 protein. The sample lists around 30,000 distinct CDR3 sequences, 30% to 35% occurring once. The specimen comprised PBMCs, sampled before or after stereotactic body radiation therapy (not recorded which). Receptors were obtained from a donor aged 50 or older with non-small cell lung cancer.

Points on this clonotype: This is likely an artifact of a read error, given a far larger clone one base away. This rearrangement joins TRBV6-2 or TRBV6-3 to TRBJ2-7, with 7 bases that match TRBD1. The CDR3 is 14 residues long. J gave up 7 bases and V 6 bases, and 12 bases lay outside the gene matches. CDR1 MNHEY and CDR2 SVGEGT come from the germline V gene. The CDR3 is CASSPGQVTEEQYF. The CDR3 DNA reads as TGTGCCAGCAGCCCTGGACAGGTGACGGAAGAGCAGTACTTC.

Of note for this clonotype: A much larger clone sits a single nucleotide away, making a read error possible. The chain carries TRBV6-9 and TRBJ2-7, with D perhaps TRBD1 or TRBD2 (5 bases each). Germline V gene sequence: CDR1 MNHGY, CDR2 SVAAGI. Trimming took 4 bases from V and 8 from J, leaving 24 bases between them. This CDR3 is built from 16 residues. In DNA, the CDR3 is TGTGCCAGCAGTTCCCTGGGGGTCCGCCGGGAAGGCAAGCAGTACTTC. Amino acid sequence: CASSSLGVRREGKQYF.

The sample holds many counts of this clonotype. This chain's CDR3 is CSASPQTAVQETQYF. CDR3 nucleotides: TGCAGTGCTAGCCCCCAGACAGCCGTCCAAGAGACCCAGTACTTC. The gene calls are TRBV20-1 and TRBJ2-5; TRBD1 might be the D (5 bases). Germline CDR1 is DFQATT and CDR2 is SNEGSKA (reference sequence). V lost 3 bases and J 1 base, leaving 15 bases between the germline ends. This CDR3 has 15 amino acids.

As regards this clonotype: A single base separates this from a much larger clone, so it may be a read error. This chain joins TRBV20-1 and TRBJ1-2; 7 bases line up with TRBD1. V was pared by 2 bases and J by 5 bases, with 11 bases of the junction left unmatched. The CDR3 is 15 amino acids. Per the germline V gene, CDR1 is DFQATT and CDR2 is SNEGSKA (reference sequence). The CDR3 sequence: CSARTGTVATYGYTF. CDR3 nucleotides: TGCAGTGCTAGAACCGGGACAGTGGCAACATATGGCTACACCTTC.